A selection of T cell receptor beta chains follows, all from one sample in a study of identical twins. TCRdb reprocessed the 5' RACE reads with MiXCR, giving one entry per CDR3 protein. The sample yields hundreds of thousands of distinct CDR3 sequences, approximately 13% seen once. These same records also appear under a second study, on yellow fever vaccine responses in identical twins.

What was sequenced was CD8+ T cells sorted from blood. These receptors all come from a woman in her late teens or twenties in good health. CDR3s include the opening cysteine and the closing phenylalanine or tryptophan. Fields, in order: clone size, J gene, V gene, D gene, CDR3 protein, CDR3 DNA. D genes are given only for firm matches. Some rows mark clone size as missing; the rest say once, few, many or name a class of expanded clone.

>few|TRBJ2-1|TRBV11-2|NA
CASRRTAYNEQFF
TGTGCCAGCAGGCGAACAGCGTACAATGAGCAGTTCTTC
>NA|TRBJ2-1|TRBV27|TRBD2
CASSFGLAGWEQFF
TGTGCCAGCAGTTTTGGACTAGCGGGATGGGAGCAGTTCTTC
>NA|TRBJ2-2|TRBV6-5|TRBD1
CASTEGQGRTGELFF
TGTGCCAGCACCGAGGGACAGGGAAGAACCGGGGAGCTGTTTTTT
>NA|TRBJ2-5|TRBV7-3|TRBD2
CASSLSVGGRETQYF
TGTGCCAGCAGCTTGTCCGTCGGCGGGAGAGAGACCCAGTACTTC
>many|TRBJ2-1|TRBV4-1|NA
CASSQGLGNEQFF
TGCGCCAGCAGCCAAGGGCTAGGCAATGAGCAGTTCTTC
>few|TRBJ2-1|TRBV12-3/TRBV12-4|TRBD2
CASSYPGGPYNEQFF
TGTGCCAGCAGTTACCCGGGAGGACCCTACAATGAGCAGTTCTTC
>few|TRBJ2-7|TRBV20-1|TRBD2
CSAGPSGSPYEQYF
TGCAGTGCTGGACCTAGCGGGAGTCCCTACGAGCAGTACTTC
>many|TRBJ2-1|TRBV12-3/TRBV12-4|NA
CASRAAGPTTYNEQFF
TGTGCCAGCAGGGCCGCTGGTCCCACGACGTACAATGAGCAGTTCTTC
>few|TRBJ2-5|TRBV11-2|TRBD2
CASSPSPLWTSGSRETQYF
TGTGCCAGCAGTCCCTCCCCCCTCTGGACTAGCGGGTCCAGGGAGACCCAGTACTTC
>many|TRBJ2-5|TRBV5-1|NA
CASSLAGDQETQYF
TGCGCCAGCAGCTTGGCCGGGGACCAAGAGACCCAGTACTTC
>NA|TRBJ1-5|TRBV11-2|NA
CASSQDWGINQPQHF
TGTGCCAGCAGCCAAGATTGGGGAATCAATCAGCCCCAGCATTTT
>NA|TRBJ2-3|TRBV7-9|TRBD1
CASSPPWTGEGTDTQYF
TGTGCCAGCAGCCCACCGTGGACAGGGGAAGGCACAGATACGCAGTATTTT
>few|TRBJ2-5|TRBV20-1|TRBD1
CSAGDSRTTQYF
TGCAGTGCTGGGGACAGCCGCACGACCCAGTACTTC
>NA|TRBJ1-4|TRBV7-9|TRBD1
CACRDSLNEKLFF
TGTGCCTGCCGGGACAGTTTGAATGAAAAACTGTTTTTT
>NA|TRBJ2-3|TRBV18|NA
CASSPGGVSTDTQYF
TGTGCCAGCTCACCAGGGGGTGTGAGCACAGATACGCAGTATTTT
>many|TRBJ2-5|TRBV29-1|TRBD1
CSVEDGQGVVETQYF
TGCAGCGTTGAAGATGGACAGGGGGTAGTTGAGACCCAGTACTTC
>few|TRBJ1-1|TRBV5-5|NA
CASSEGAAGEAFF
TGTGCCAGCAGCGAGGGAGCAGCTGGTGAAGCTTTCTTT
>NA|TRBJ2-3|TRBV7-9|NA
CASNPGTDTQYF
TGTGCCAGCAACCCCGGGACAGATACGCAGTATTTT
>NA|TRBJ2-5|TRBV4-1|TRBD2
CASSQEAGVSRTQYF
TGCGCCAGCAGCCAAGAAGCGGGGGTTAGCAGGACCCAGTACTTC
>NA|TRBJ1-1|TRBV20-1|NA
CSAPGTFGSTEAFF
TGCAGTGCGCCGGGGACTTTCGGGAGCACTGAAGCTTTCTTT
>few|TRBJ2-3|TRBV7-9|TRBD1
CASSLGGQGGTDTQYF
TGTGCCAGCAGCTTAGGAGGACAGGGCGGCACAGATACGCAGTATTTT
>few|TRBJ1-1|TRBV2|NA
CASRDTGNTEAFF
TGTGCCAGCAGGGATACAGGGAACACTGAAGCTTTCTTT
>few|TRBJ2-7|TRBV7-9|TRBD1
CASSPPLWDRGLEQYF
TGTGCCAGCAGTCCACCACTCTGGGACAGGGGGCTTGAGCAGTACTTC
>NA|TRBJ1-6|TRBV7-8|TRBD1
CASSLAGQGDSPLHF
TGTGCCAGCAGCTTAGCAGGACAGGGTGATTCACCCCTCCACTTT
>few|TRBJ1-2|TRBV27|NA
CASSLAGRGYTF
TGTGCCAGCAGTTTGGCAGGGAGAGGCTACACCTTC
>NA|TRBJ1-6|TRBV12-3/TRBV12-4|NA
CASSLREQGPNSPLHF
TGTGCCAGCAGTTTAAGGGAACAAGGTCCTAATTCACCCCTCCACTTT
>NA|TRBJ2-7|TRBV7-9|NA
CASSFGSVRAYEQYF
TGTGCCAGCAGCTTTGGGTCGGTCCGGGCCTACGAGCAGTACTTC
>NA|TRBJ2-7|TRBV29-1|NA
CSVEDLYEQYF
TGCAGCGTTGAAGATCTTTACGAGCAGTACTTC